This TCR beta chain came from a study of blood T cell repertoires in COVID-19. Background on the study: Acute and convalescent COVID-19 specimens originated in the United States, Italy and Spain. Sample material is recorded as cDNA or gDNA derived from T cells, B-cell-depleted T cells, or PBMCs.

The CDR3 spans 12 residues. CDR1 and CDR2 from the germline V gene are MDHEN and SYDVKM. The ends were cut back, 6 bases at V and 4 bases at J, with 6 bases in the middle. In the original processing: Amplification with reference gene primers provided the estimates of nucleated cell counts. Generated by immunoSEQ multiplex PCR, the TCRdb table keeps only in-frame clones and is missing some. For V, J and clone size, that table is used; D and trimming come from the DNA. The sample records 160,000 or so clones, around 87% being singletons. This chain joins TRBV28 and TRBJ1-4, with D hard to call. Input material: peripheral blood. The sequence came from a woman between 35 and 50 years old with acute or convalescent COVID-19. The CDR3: CASSVNNEKLFF. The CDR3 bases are TGTGCCAGCAGCGTTAATAATGAAAAACTGTTTTTT.